Described below is a single T cell receptor beta chain sequence and its context. Antigen: not known. This record comes from a study of identifying expanded T cells in peripheral blood. Whole-study findings and limits: Variance in clone template counts between approximately 2-week samples significantly increased with total template count across all healthy donors. About 1.2 clones differed between technical replicates, versus about 15 and 19 over time.

Clones were read by immunoSEQ multiplex PCR, and TCRdb kept only the in-frame ones, dropping some. This table holds 60,000 to 70,000 clones, 70% to 90% found once. The CDR3 runs 13 residues. V gave up 5 bases and J gave up 11 bases; unmatched junction bases: 11. Germline V lookup: CDR1 SGHVS, CDR2 FQNEAQ. Healthy donors had no documented immune events, such as infections, while sampled. V is TRBV7-8 and J is TRBJ1-1; 7 nucleotides agree with TRBD1. This receptor was taken from a person aged 18 to 75 in good health. Sequences were obtained from blood. The CDR3 nucleotides are TGTGCCAGCAGCCTCCTAGGGGGCCTAGATGCTTTCTTT. This translates into CASSLLGGLDAFF. Together with reference TRBV7-8 and TRBJ1-1, the CDR3 gives the full variable domain: GAGVSQSPRYKVAKRGQDVALRCDPISGHVSLFWYQQALGQGPEFLTYFQNEAQLDKSGLPSDRFFAERPEGSVSTLKIQRTQQEDSAVYLCASSLLGGLDAFFGQGTRLTVV.